This T cell receptor beta chain emerged from a study of patients with pleural tuberculosis (dated by TCRdb to between 2013 and 2015). Worth noting for this clonotype: The antigen it binds to is not known. Per-nucleotide qualities are absent, and no much larger clonotype sits a single base away.

Sequencing was performed on an Illumina Genome Analyzer IIx. The public reads were reanalyzed by TCRdb: fastp trimming at Q25, MiXCR alignment, in-frame beta chains only. Every distinct CDR3 protein forms one entry, paired with its most common genes and DNA. This sample is represented by 45,000 to 55,000 distinct CDR3 sequences; 7.3% of them were singletons. The top ten hold around 15% of the sample. The germline V gene encodes CDR1 SQVTM and CDR2 ANQGSEA. Compared with germline, V lacks 0 bases and J lacks 4 bases; bases without a gene match: 5. Counted from cysteine to phenylalanine, this CDR3 has 14 amino acids. The DNA shown is the 42-base CDR3, in frame from base 1.

Here the chain combines TRBV29-1 and TRBJ2-5, with 7 bases in between that match TRBD1. The source is a human donor with pleural tuberculosis. CDR3 sequence: CSVEDKGAGETQYF. The nucleotides are TGCAGCGTTGAAGATAAGGGGGCAGGAGAGACCCAGTACTTC.